Given below is one T cell receptor beta chain in context. V lost 0 bases and J lost 5, with 11 bases in between. Germline CDR1 and CDR2: SGHKS and YYEKEE (reference sequence). This CDR3 has 15 amino acids. This specimen belongs to a study of blood T cell repertoires in COVID-19. Profiling relied on immunoSEQ multiplex PCR, and the TCRdb table lists in-frame clones only, not all of them. The table lists fewer than 30,000 clones, around 89% of them singletons, with around 10% in the top ten. The receptor was isolated from a man aged 60-69 years with acute or convalescent COVID-19. The genes are TRBV5-5 and TRBJ2-2, with D possibly TRBD1 on 5 matching bases. The sample consisted of peripheral blood. CDR3 DNA: TGTGCCAGCAGCTTGGAGGGGCTATCGACCGGGGAGCTGTTTTTT. Protein sequence: CASSLEGLSTGELFF. The entire variable domain, with the rest obtained from reference TRBV5-5 and TRBJ2-2, is as follows: DAGVTQSPTHLIKTRGQQVTLRCSPISGHKSVSWYQQVLGQGPQFIFQYYEKEERGRGNFPDRFSARQFPNYSSELNVNALLLGDSALYLCASSLEGLSTGELFFGEGSRLTVL.